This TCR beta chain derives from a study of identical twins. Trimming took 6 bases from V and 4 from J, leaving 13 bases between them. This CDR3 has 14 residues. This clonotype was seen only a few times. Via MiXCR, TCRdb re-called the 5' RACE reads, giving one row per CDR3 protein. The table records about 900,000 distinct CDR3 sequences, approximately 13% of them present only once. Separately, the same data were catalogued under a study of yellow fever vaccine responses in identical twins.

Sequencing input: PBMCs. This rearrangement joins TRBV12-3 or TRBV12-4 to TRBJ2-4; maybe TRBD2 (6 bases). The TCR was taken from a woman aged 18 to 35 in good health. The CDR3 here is CASSPTAGKNIQYF. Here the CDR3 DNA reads TGTGCCAGCAGCCCCACGGCGGGGAAAAACATTCAGTACTTC.